The next 25 T cell receptor beta chains were all read from a single sample in a study of cytomegalovirus exposure and HLA in healthy donors. TCRdb's table, derived via immunoSEQ multiplex PCR, lists solely in-frame clones and lacks some. Among some 210,000 clones listed, around 90% were seen once. The sample was PBMCs. The receptors were gathered from a woman aged 18 to 35 in good health and CMV-seropositive.

The chain uses TRBV6-1 and TRBJ2-1; 7 positions agree with TRBD2. CDR3 size: 20 residues. CDR1 is MNHNS, CDR2 SASEGT, per germline. Germline trimming cut 0 bases from V and 10 bases from J; bases unmatched to any gene: 24. For the CDR3, the DNA is TGTGCCAGCAGTGAAGCGCTAAAAGTGTATAGGTGGCGGGAGAAGAGGGAGCAGTTCTTC. As protein: CASSEALKVYRWREKREQFF.

V usage is TRBV25-1 and J usage is TRBJ2-1; D ambiguous. Germline assignment: CDR1 MGHDK and CDR2 SYGVNS. The V end was cut by 8 bases, the J end by 4 bases, with 6 bases between. CDR3 length equals 11 residues. The chain's CDR3 is CASWSYNEQFF. As DNA, the CDR3 is TGTGCCAGCTGGAGTTACAATGAGCAGTTCTTC. Variable domain in full (rest from reference TRBV25-1 and TRBJ2-1): EADIYQTPRYLVIGTGKKITLECSQTMGHDKMYWYQQDPGMELHLIHYSYGVNSTEKGDLSSESTVSRIRTEHFPLTLESARPSHTSQYLCASWSYNEQFFGPGTRLTVL.

The rearrangement uses TRBV28 and TRBJ1-1; 8 bases agree with TRBD1. The V gene's germline CDR1 is MDHEN and CDR2 SYDVKM. CDR3 length equals 15 residues. The J segment lost 2 bases and the V segment lost 4 bases, leaving 6 bases of the junction unmatched. The CDR3 nucleotides are TGTGCCAGCAGTTCGCTGGGACAGGTAAACACTGAAGCTTTCTTT. It yields the protein CASSSLGQVNTEAFF.

The gene calls are TRBV25-1 and TRBJ1-5; no clear D gene. Germline V gene data show CDR1 as MGHDK and CDR2 as SYGVNS. Trimming took off 4 bases at V and 4 bases at J, with 20 bases between the two ends. The CDR3 is 17 amino acids. The CDR3 loop reads CASSGPGRDPTNQPQHF. The CDR3 DNA follows: TGTGCCAGCAGTGGACCCGGTCGGGATCCTACTAATCAGCCCCAGCATTTT.

The chain combines TRBV2 with TRBJ2-5; D is possibly TRBD2 (6 bases). This CDR3 is built from 17 residues. Trimming stripped 2 bases from V and 5 bases from J, with 21 bases between. Germline V gene lookup returns CDR1 SNHLY and CDR2 FYNNEI. CDR3 in amino acids: CASSEPFDMRGGETQYF. The CDR3 nucleotides read TGTGCCAGCAGTGAACCCTTTGATATGCGGGGCGGGGAGACCCAGTACTTC.

The rearrangement links TRBV2 to TRBJ2-7; 11 nucleotides align to TRBD2. The CDR3 covers 19 residues. Unmatched junction bases numbered 17, after V lost 3 bases and J lost 4 bases. Germline V CDR1 and CDR2: SNHLY, FYNNEI. This CDR3 is CASSDPLRASGLADYEQYF. As DNA, the CDR3 is TGTGCCAGCAGTGACCCTCTAAGGGCGTCGGGACTAGCGGATTACGAGCAGTACTTC. The whole variable domain, filled in from reference TRBV2 and TRBJ2-7, reads EPEVTQTPSHQVTQMGQEVILRCVPISNHLYFYWYRQILGQKVEFLVSFYNNEISEKSEIFDDQFSVERPDGSNFTLKIRSTKLEDSAMYFCASSDPLRASGLADYEQYFGPGTRLTVT.

V is TRBV2 and J is TRBJ2-5, with 9 positions matching TRBD1. Trimming cost V 5 bases and J 3 bases; bases outside gene matches: 4. The CDR3 has 14 residues. The germline gives CDR1 SNHLY, CDR2 FYNNEI. CDR3 sequence: CASSTGTGKETQYF. CDR3 DNA sequence: TGTGCCAGCAGTACCGGGACAGGGAAAGAGACCCAGTACTTC.

The chain recombines TRBV5-6 with TRBJ2-3, with 10 bases matching TRBD2. The germline gives CDR1 SGHDT, CDR2 YYEEEE. This CDR3 has 15 amino acids. Trimming removed 2 bases from V and 3 bases from J; junction bases left unmatched: 3. CDR3: CASSFMTSGTDTQYF. CDR3 DNA sequence: TGTGCCAGCAGCTTTATGACTAGCGGGACAGATACGCAGTATTTT.

The V call is TRBV28, the J call TRBJ1-5; 10 bases align to TRBD1. CDR3 length: 15 amino acids. V lost 3 bases to trimming and J lost 11 bases; unmatched junction nucleotides: 10. Germline V gene data show CDR1 as MDHEN and CDR2 as SYDVKM. This CDR3 reads CASSFLGTGAEAQHF. The CDR3 nucleotides are TGTGCCAGCAGTTTTTTGGGGACAGGGGCGGAGGCCCAGCATTTT.

The V and J genes are TRBV2 and TRBJ2-1; 12 nucleotides match TRBD2. The junction had 3 bases not matched to a gene; V was cut back by 4 bases and J by 8 bases. Per the germline V gene, CDR1 is SNHLY and CDR2 is FYNNEI. The CDR3 is 14 amino acids. The CDR3 region is CASSGLAGDDEQFF. The CDR3 DNA reads TGTGCCAGCAGTGGACTAGCGGGAGACGATGAGCAGTTCTTC.

The chain joins TRBV18 to TRBJ2-1; TRBD2 matches 7 bases. Germline-derived CDR1 and CDR2 are KGHSH and LQKENI. This CDR3 comprises 13 residues. V gave up 4 bases and J gave up 7 bases; unmatched junction bases: 4. CDR3 sequence (DNA): TGTGCCAGCTCACGGGACTACAATAATGAGCAGTTCTTC. It is translated as CASSRDYNNEQFF.

V is TRBV5-1 and J is TRBJ1-2; 7 nucleotides agree with TRBD1. J gave up 0 bases and V 0 bases, and 5 bases lay outside the gene matches. Germline-derived CDR1 and CDR2 are SGHRS and YFSETQ. The CDR3 contains 16 residues. The CDR3 coding sequence is TGCGCCAGCAGCTTGGGGGGACAGCTGACTAACTATGGCTACACCTTC. Translated, it gives CASSLGGQLTNYGYTF.

The chain employs TRBV7-9 and TRBJ1-1; possible D gene TRBD1, 6 bases. CDR3 length equals 14 residues. Germline-derived CDR1 and CDR2 are SEHNR and FQNEAQ (reference sequence). Trimming removed 8 bases from V and 4 bases from J, with 17 bases in between. The CDR3 DNA follows: TGTGCCAGCCACAACGGGGGGCTGAGCACTGAAGCTTTCTTT. Protein sequence: CASHNGGLSTEAFF.

The chain uses TRBV9 and TRBJ2-3; 7 nucleotides align to TRBD2. The CDR3 spans 14 residues. J was trimmed by 2 bases and V by 6 bases; bases with no gene match: 6. Per the germline V gene, CDR1 is SGDLS and CDR2 is YYNGEE. The CDR3 DNA is TGTGCCAGCAACAGCGGGACCTACACAGATACGCAGTATTTT. Amino acid sequence: CASNSGTYTDTQYF.

The chain combines TRBV28 with TRBJ2-5; 10 positions agree with TRBD2. CDR1 and CDR2 (germline): MDHEN, SYDVKM. The J segment lost 3 bases and the V segment lost 4 bases, leaving 8 bases of the junction unmatched. The CDR3 runs to 16 residues. CDR3 coding DNA: TGTGCCAGCAGTTCCATAGCGGGAGGCTCAAAAGAGACCCAGTACTTC. This gives the protein CASSSIAGGSKETQYF.

The V gene is TRBV6-5, the J gene TRBJ2-5; TRBD1 agrees at 8 bases. Germline CDR1 and CDR2: MNHEY and SVGAGI. This CDR3 region has 15 residues. Trimming at V came to 7 bases and at J to 3 bases, leaving 10 bases not matched to a gene. The CDR3 DNA reads TGTGCCAGCACCCCTGCGCGGACAGGGAAAGAGACCCAGTACTTC. It yields the protein CASTPARTGKETQYF.

This chain connects TRBV5-1 to TRBJ2-5; TRBD2 agrees at 8 bases. Germline V gene lookup returns CDR1 SGHRS and CDR2 YFSETQ. The CDR3 loop spans 16 amino acids. The ends lost 0 bases at V and 1 base at J; junction bases unmatched: 5. The CDR3 sequence: CASSLAPGGRQETQYF. CDR3 coding DNA: TGCGCCAGCAGCTTGGCGCCGGGAGGGCGCCAAGAGACCCAGTACTTC.

CDR3 DNA: TGTGCCAGCAGCTCCCGGAGCCGCTATGGCTACACCTTC. Translating gives CASSSRSRYGYTF. The chain uses TRBV13 and TRBJ1-2; D gene uncertain. The V gene's germline CDR1 is PRHDT and CDR2 FYEKMQ (reference sequence). The V end was cut by 4 bases, the J end by 4 bases, with 10 bases between. This CDR3 comprises 13 residues. The complete variable domain, with remaining parts taken from reference TRBV13 and TRBJ1-2, reads AAGVIQSPRHLIKEKRETATLKCYPIPRHDTVYWYQQGPGQDPQFLISFYEKMQSDKGSIPDRFSAQQFSDYHSELNMSSLELGDSALYFCASSSRSRYGYTFGSGTRLTVV.

This chain uses TRBV28 with TRBJ2-1; 16 nucleotides match TRBD2. The CDR3 sequence is 16 residues long. CDR1 is MDHEN, CDR2 SYDVKM, per germline. The V gene end was trimmed by 2 bases and the J gene end by 8 bases; junction bases not matched to a gene: 3. The CDR3: CASSLEGLAGGHEQFF. In nucleotides, the CDR3 is TGTGCCAGCAGTTTAGAGGGACTAGCGGGAGGGCATGAGCAGTTCTTC.

V is TRBV11-1 and J is TRBJ2-7; 9 bases are a match to TRBD2. Trimming took 1 base from V and 2 from J; bases not matched to a gene: 3. The CDR3 spans 15 residues. Germline V lookup: CDR1 SGHAT, CDR2 FQDESV (reference sequence). CDR3: CASSLDSGSPYEQYF. The CDR3 DNA is TGTGCCAGCAGCTTAGATAGCGGGAGCCCCTACGAGCAGTACTTC.

A few counts support this clone. V gene TRBV29-1 combines with J gene TRBJ1-2; D possibly corresponds to TRBD1 (5 bases). Germline CDR1 SQVTM, CDR2 ANQGSEA. The V end lost 5 bases, the J end lost 7 bases, and 8 bases lay between the germline ends. The CDR3 consists of 10 residues. CDR3 nucleotides: TGCAGCGTTCGGACATTTGGCTACACCTTC. Protein product: CSVRTFGYTF.

This sequence joins TRBV27 and TRBJ2-4; D is uncertain. Germline V lookup: CDR1 MNHEY, CDR2 SMNVEV (reference sequence). With 6 bases removed from V and 0 bases from J, the gap between germline ends came to 12 bases. The CDR3 consists of 15 residues. CDR3 DNA: TGTGCCAGCAGCCCGGTTGAGCTAGCCAAAAACATTCAGTACTTC. Translated: CASSPVELAKNIQYF.

This chain uses TRBV7-2 with TRBJ1-1, with D uncertain. The V end was cut by 5 bases, the J end by 5 bases, with 18 bases between. CDR1 SGHTA and CDR2 FQGNSA come from the germline V gene. The CDR3 spans 15 residues. CDR3 sequence: CASSPTGMEGTEAFF. Here the CDR3 DNA reads TGTGCCAGCAGCCCTACCGGGATGGAAGGGACTGAAGCTTTCTTT.

The chain uses TRBV4-1 and TRBJ1-2; D is perhaps TRBD1 (6 bases). The CDR3 spans 15 residues. The germline V and J ends were trimmed by 0 bases and 5 bases, with 13 bases remaining between them. CDR1 and CDR2 from the germline V gene are MGHRA and YSYEKL. CDR3 region: CASSQEGRGTYGYTF. The CDR3 DNA sequence: TGCGCCAGCAGCCAAGAGGGCAGGGGCACTTATGGCTACACCTTC.

This sequence joins TRBV6-5 and TRBJ1-2; 8 bases align to TRBD1. Germline values: CDR1 MNHEY, CDR2 SVGAGI. The CDR3 runs 14 residues. Unmatched junction bases numbered 5, after V lost 6 bases and J lost 2 bases. The CDR3 here is CASRFRGQNYGYTF. As DNA, the CDR3 is TGTGCCAGCAGGTTCAGGGGGCAAAACTATGGCTACACCTTC.